The 2 T cell receptor beta chains presented below share a single source sample, sequenced in a study of identical twins. TCRdb passed the 5' RACE reads through MiXCR, listing each CDR3 protein once. There are approximately 210,000 distinct CDR3 sequences in the sample; roughly 10% occur only once, and approximately 5.1% lies in the top ten. Sequencing used memory (CD45RO+) T cells sorted from blood. These receptor sequences come from a woman between 18 and 29 years old in good health.

The rearrangement links TRBV10-3 to TRBJ2-2; 10 positions agree with TRBD2. J lost 1 base, V lost 6 bases, and 2 bases had no gene match. The CDR3 length is 15 residues. Germline lookup yields CDR1 ENHRY and CDR2 SYGVKD. CDR3 sequence reads: CAISGLAVNTGELFF. In nucleotides, the CDR3 is TGTGCCATCAGCGGACTAGCGGTGAACACCGGGGAGCTGTTTTTT.

This clonotype showed up just a few times. The chain couples TRBV7-2 to TRBJ2-7; no reliable D call. The CDR3 totals 15 residues. The germline CDR1 and CDR2 sequences are SGHTA and FQGNSA. The V gene lost 1 base and the J gene lost 3 bases, with 13 bases spanning the gap. The CDR3 reads CASSLEMALFYEQYF. The DNA of the CDR3 is TGTGCCAGCAGCTTAGAAATGGCGCTGTTCTACGAGCAGTACTTC.